This TCR beta chain was documented in a study of CD8 T cells in ankylosing spondylitis. Whole-study results and caveats: A number of the motif variants had already been described in reactive arthritis synovial fluid and blood. Those disease-linked clones were CD8+; they were also relatively rare in peripheral blood. Within ankylosing spondylitis blood, a TCR beta motif made up of seven or eight highly homologous variants appeared to be characteristic. Disease-associated clones were reportedly significantly overrepresented in matched ankylosing spondylitis synovial fluid.

This clonotype appeared many times. Its antigen is not known. As the method for making TCR beta libraries, quantitative 5'-RACE with molecular barcodes was used. TCRdb called the 5' RACE reads again in MiXCR, with one record for every CDR3 protein. The profile shows about 500,000 distinct CDR3 sequences, roughly 13% of them singletons. The CDR3 length is 17 residues. The junction had 13 bases not matched to a gene; V was cut back by 5 bases and J by 3 bases. The chain joins TRBV12-3 or TRBV12-4 to TRBJ1-3; 7 bases are shared with TRBD1. The sequence was collected from a male donor with ankylosing spondylitis. The material sequenced was blood, either unsorted or a sorted T cell fraction (not recorded which). CDR3 DNA sequence: TGTGCCAGCAGTCCTTCAGGGGGGCCCTCTTATGGAAACACCATATATTTT. Translated: CASSPSGGPSYGNTIYF.